This T cell receptor (beta chain) was retrieved from a study of control samples from healthy donors and cancer patients. Libraries were prepared by immunoSEQ multiplex PCR; TCRdb keeps only in-frame clonotypes and omits some of them. The repertoire has around 100,000 clones, roughly 87% of them found once; the top ten carry about a sixth. From germline, CDR1 is LNHDA and CDR2 SQIVND (reference sequence). This CDR3 is 16 amino acids long. The V segment lost 5 bases and the J segment 1 base; nucleotides outside the gene matches: 5. What was sequenced was blood. This clonotype originated in a woman aged 45-59 years in good health. The chain is built from TRBV19 and TRBJ2-3, with 11 bases fitting TRBD2. The CDR3 DNA sequence: TGTGCCAGTAGTCTCCCGACTAGCGGGGGCACAGATACGCAGTATTTT. This encodes CASSLPTSGGTDTQYF.